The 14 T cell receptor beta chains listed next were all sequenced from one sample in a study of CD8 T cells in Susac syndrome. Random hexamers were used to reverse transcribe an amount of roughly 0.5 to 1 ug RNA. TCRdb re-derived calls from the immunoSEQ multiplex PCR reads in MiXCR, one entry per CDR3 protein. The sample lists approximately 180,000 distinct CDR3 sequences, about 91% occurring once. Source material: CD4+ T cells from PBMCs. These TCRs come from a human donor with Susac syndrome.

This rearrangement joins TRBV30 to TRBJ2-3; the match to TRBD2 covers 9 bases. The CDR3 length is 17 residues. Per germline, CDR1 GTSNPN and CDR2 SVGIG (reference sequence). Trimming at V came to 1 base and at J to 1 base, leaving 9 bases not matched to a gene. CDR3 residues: CAWSAMRTSEGTDTQYF. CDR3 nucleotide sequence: TGTGCCTGGAGTGCCATGAGGACTAGCGAGGGCACAGATACGCAGTATTTT.

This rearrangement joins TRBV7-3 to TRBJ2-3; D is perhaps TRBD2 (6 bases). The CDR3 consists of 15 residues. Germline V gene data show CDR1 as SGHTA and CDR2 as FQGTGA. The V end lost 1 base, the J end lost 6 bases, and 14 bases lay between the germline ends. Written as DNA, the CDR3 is TGTGCCAGCAGCTTAAATGGGAGGTTGGCGGATACGCAGTATTTT. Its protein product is CASSLNGRLADTQYF.

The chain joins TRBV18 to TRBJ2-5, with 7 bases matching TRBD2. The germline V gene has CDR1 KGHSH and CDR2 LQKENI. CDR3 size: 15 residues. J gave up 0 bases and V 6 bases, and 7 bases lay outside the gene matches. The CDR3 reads CASSALAANQETQYF. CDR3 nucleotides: TGTGCCAGCTCCGCGCTAGCGGCAAACCAAGAGACCCAGTACTTC. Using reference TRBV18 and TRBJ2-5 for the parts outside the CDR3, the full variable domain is NAGVMQNPRHLVRRRGQEARLRCSPMKGHSHVYWYRQLPEEGLKFMVYLQKENIIDESGMPKERFSAEFPKEGPSILRIQQVVRGDSAAYFCASSALAANQETQYFGPGTRLLVL.

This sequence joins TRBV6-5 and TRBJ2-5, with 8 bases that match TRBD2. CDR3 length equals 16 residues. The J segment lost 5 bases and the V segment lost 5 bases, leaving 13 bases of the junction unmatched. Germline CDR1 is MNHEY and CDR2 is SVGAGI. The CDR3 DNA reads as TGTGCCAGCAGTCTACACTTCGGGGGGGCGGGGGAGACCCAGTACTTC. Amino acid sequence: CASSLHFGGAGETQYF.

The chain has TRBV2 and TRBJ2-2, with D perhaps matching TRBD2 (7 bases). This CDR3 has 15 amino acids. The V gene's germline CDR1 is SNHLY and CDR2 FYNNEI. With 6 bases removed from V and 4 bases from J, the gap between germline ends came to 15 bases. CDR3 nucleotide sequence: TGTGCCAGCAGCCCGGGGGGACACCTCACCGGGGAGCTGTTTTTT. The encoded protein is CASSPGGHLTGELFF.

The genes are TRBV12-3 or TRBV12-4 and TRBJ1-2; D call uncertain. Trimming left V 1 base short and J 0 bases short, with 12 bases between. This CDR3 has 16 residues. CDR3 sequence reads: CASSLGRMISNYGYTF. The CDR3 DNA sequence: TGTGCCAGCAGTTTAGGACGGATGATCTCTAACTATGGCTACACCTTC.

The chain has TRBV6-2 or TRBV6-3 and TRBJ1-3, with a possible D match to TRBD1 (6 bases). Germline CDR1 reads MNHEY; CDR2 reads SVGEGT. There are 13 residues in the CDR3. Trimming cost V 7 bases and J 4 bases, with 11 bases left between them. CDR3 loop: CASTAGGGNTIYF. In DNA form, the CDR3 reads TGTGCCAGCACCGCCGGGGGCGGAAACACCATATATTTT.

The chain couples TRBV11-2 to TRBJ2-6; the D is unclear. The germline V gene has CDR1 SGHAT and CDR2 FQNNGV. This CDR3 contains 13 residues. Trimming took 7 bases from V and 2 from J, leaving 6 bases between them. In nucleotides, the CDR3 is TGTGCCAGCACCTTCCCTGGGGCCAACGTCCTGACTTTC. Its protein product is CASTFPGANVLTF.

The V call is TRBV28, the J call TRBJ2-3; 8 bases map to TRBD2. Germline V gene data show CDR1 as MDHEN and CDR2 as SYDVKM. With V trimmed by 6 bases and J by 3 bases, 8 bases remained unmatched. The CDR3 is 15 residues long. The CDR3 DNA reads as TGTGCCAGCAGGAAGAGCGGGAGCGGGACAGATACGCAGTATTTT. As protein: CASRKSGSGTDTQYF.

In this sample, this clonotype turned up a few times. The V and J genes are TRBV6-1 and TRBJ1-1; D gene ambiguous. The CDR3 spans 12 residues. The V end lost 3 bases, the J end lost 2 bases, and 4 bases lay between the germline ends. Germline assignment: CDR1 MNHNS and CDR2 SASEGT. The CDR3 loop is CASSDPNTEAFF. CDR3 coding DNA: TGTGCCAGCAGTGACCCCAACACTGAAGCTTTCTTT.

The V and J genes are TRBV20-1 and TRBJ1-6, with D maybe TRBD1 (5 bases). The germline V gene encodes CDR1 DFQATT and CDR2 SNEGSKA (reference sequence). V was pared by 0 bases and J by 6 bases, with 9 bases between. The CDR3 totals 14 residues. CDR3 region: CSARDEGRNSPLHF. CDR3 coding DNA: TGCAGTGCTAGAGACGAGGGGCGTAATTCACCCCTCCACTTT.

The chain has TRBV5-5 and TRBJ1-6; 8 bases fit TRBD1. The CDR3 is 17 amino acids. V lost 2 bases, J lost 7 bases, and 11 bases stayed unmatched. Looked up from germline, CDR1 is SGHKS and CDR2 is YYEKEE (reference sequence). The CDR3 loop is CASSFFRQGAKNSPLHF. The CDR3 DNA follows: TGTGCCAGCAGCTTTTTTAGGCAGGGGGCTAAGAATTCACCCCTCCACTTT.

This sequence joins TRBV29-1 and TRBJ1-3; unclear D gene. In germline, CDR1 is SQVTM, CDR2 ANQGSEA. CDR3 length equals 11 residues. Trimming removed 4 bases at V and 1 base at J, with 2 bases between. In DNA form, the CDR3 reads TGCAGCGTTGCTTCTGGAAACACCATATATTTT. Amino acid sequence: CSVASGNTIYF.

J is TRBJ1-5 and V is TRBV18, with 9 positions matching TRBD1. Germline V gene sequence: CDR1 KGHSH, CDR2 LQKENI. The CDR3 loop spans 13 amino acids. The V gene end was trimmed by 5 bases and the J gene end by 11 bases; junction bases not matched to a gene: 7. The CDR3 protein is CASSEDRGVTQHF. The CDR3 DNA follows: TGTGCCAGCTCAGAGGACAGGGGAGTGACCCAGCATTTT.